Here is one TCR beta chain with its context. Its specificity is not known. The sample comes from a study of cytomegalovirus exposure and HLA in healthy donors. General study findings and limits: Among TCR sequences, most were rare, though some public TCRs appeared in many donors. Within an earlier analysis, most TCR beta V segments proved productive either about 90% or about 30% of the time. Presence/absence analyses assumed roughly uniform sequencing depth across donors. Equally common other TCR beta chains were less clonally expanded than HLA-associated ones, a later analysis found.

V gave up 4 bases and J gave up 6 bases; unmatched junction bases: 8. This CDR3 has 14 residues. Germline V gene lookup returns CDR1 SGHRS and CDR2 YFSETQ. The PCR made use of 60 Vbeta and 13 Jbeta primers. Repertoires were generated with immunoSEQ multiplex PCR, while TCRdb's copy carries only in-frame clones and drops some. The sample has approximately 180,000 clones, approximately 82% seen once. The rearrangement joins TRBV5-1 to TRBJ2-3; 7 bases agree with TRBD1. The TCR originated in a woman between 18 and 30 years old in good health and CMV-seronegative. Material: PBMCs. CDR3 region: CASSHGQVDDTQYF. The CDR3 region has the DNA TGCGCCAGCAGCCACGGACAGGTAGATGATACGCAGTATTTT.